This TCR beta chain was sequenced in a study of blood T cells in healthy people across ages. In germline, CDR1 is DFQATT, CDR2 SNEGSKA (reference sequence). Trimming at V came to 1 base and at J to 7 bases, leaving 9 bases not matched to a gene. CDR3 length equals 15 residues. This clonotype has more than one count but fewer than ten. Next came a second PCR, run for about 6 to 12 cycles, which used a sample-barcoded 5' primer along with a J-beta primer mix. TCRdb re-derived calls from the 5' RACE reads in MiXCR, one entry per CDR3 protein. The sample holds fewer than 2,000,000 distinct CDR3 sequences; about 35% are singletons and the top ten take approximately 10%.

Sequenced input: blood. This clonotype was sampled from a woman in her 30s in good health. J is TRBJ2-1 and V is TRBV20-1, with 8 bases identical to TRBD2. The CDR3, as DNA: TGCAGTGCTAGAGGGACTAGCCCCTTTTGGAATGAGCAGTTCTTC. Its protein is CSARGTSPFWNEQFF.